A single T cell receptor (beta chain) is shown here with its context. This record comes from a study of blood T cell repertoires in COVID-19. Background on the study: Both acute and convalescent COVID-19 samples were obtained from the United States, Italy and Spain. PBMCs, B-cell-depleted T cells, or T cells were the source of the cDNA or gDNA that made up the material.

J gave up 4 bases and V 1 base, and 18 bases lay outside the gene matches. CDR3 length: 21 amino acids. Per germline, CDR1 LGHDT and CDR2 YNNKEL (reference sequence). In the original analysis: Quantification of nucleated cells was approximated via reference gene primer amplification. Sequencing was performed with immunoSEQ multiplex PCR; in TCRdb, only in-frame clones are kept and a portion is missing. V and J calls and clone size are copied from that table; D and trimming were computed from the DNA. This sample yields more than 250,000 clones, of which around 87% are seen a single time; 1% belongs to the top ten.

The TCR originated in a man in his forties or fifties with active or convalescent COVID-19. Sequencing was performed on peripheral blood. The V gene is TRBV3-1 (or the pseudogene TRBV3-2), the J gene TRBJ2-2; 10 bases match TRBD1. The DNA for the CDR3 is TGTGCCAGCAGCCAAGCGTGCCTTAGGGACAGGGGAGATAGAGGCACCGGGGAGCTGTTTTTT. Its translation: CASSQACLRDRGDRGTGELFF.